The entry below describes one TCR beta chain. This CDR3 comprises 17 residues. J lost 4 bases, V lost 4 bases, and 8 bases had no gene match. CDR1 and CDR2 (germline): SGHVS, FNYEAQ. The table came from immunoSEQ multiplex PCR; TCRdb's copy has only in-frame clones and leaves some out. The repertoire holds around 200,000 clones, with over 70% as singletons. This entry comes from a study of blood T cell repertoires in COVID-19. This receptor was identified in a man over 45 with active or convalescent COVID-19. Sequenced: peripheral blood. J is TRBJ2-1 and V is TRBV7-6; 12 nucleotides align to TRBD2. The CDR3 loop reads CASSSRTSGALYNEQFF. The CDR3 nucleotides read TGTGCCAGCAGCTCCCGGACTAGCGGGGCTCTGTACAATGAGCAGTTCTTC.